The clone carrying this T cell receptor beta chain has more than one count but fewer than ten. The antigen is undetermined. CDR3 length: 14 amino acids. Germline assignment: CDR1 ENHRY and CDR2 SYGVKD. The V end lost 0 bases, the J end lost 11 bases, and 16 bases lay between the germline ends. Assay: immunoSEQ multiplex PCR; the TCRdb copy retains only in-frame clones and omits some. This table has about 68,000 clones, approximately 80% appearing once. Systemic immunosuppression or a history of autoimmune disease excluded patients. These data come from a study of OX40 agonist ivuxolimab in advanced cancers. Study context: Patients received intravenous ivuxolimab every 2 weeks at 0.01 to 10 mg/kg.

Study findings and constraints: Mean expanded clone counts were higher in CD8+ than CD4+ T cells. Low clonal expansion, among the lowest seen, marked partial responders at 0.1-3.0 mg/kg.

Sequencing was performed on CD4+ or CD8+ T cells sorted from blood, taken in a trial of the OX40 agonist ivuxolimab. This TCR derives from an adult with an advanced solid tumor such as melanoma, head and neck, liver or kidney cancer. The J gene is TRBJ1-1, the V gene TRBV10-3, with D possibly being TRBD1 (5 bases). CDR3 nucleotide sequence: TGTGCCATCAGTGAGTCGTCGGGGGGTTTTCGGGCTTTCTTT. It encodes CAISESSGGFRAFF.